This is a list of T cell receptor beta chains from one sample in a study of molecular identifiers for immune sequencing clone quantification. MiXCR, run by TCRdb on the PCR reads, gives a single entry per CDR3 protein. The table lists 40,000 to 65,000 distinct CDR3 sequences, about a third of them singletons. Sequenced sample: naive CD8+ T cells from blood, with Jurkat cell RNA spiked in. These TCRs come from a human donor in good health. Some libraries in this study had Jurkat cell RNA spiked in. The CDR3 runs from the conserved cysteine through the conserved F or W. D genes are given only for firm matches. Rows give clone size only sometimes, using once, few, many, or a class for an expanded clone.

J gene	D gene	clone size	V gene	CDR3 DNA	CDR3 protein
TRBJ2-7	TRBD1	NA	TRBV6-1	TGTGCCAGCAGTGAAATCGGACAGGGGGACAACGAGCAGTACTTC	CASSEIGQGDNEQYF
TRBJ2-3	TRBD2	few	TRBV4-3	TGCGCCAGCAGCCAAGAGAGGGAGCGGGTAGCGGGAGGAGGAGATACGCAGTATTTT	CASSQERERVAGGGDTQYF
TRBJ1-1	NA	many	TRBV29-1	TGCAGCGTGAACCCAGGGATTACTGAAGCTTTCTTT	CSVNPGITEAFF
TRBJ2-1	NA	many	TRBV7-2	TGTGCCAGCAGCTTATACGGGAGTACCTACAATGAGCAGTTCTTC	CASSLYGSTYNEQFF
TRBJ2-7	TRBD2	many	TRBV7-9	TGTGCCAGCAGCTTAGCCCGGGAGGCCTACGAGCAGTACTTC	CASSLAREAYEQYF
TRBJ2-7	NA	NA	TRBV9	TGTGCCAGCAGCGGAGACTCCCCGATCCGGGAGCAGTACTTC	CASSGDSPIREQYF
TRBJ2-3	TRBD2	once	TRBV28	TGTGCCAGCAGTCCCACGGTCGGGCGGGAGCGGGGCACAGATACGCAGTATTTT	CASSPTVGRERGTDTQYF
TRBJ2-5	NA	many	TRBV28	TGTGCCAGCAGGTTACAGGTGGAAGAGACCCAGTACTTC	CASRLQVEETQYF
TRBJ2-3	NA	NA	TRBV12-3/TRBV12-4	TGTGCCAGCAGTTTAGGGCTAGCCGTCGCCACAGATACGCAGTATTTT	CASSLGLAVATDTQYF
TRBJ2-2	TRBD2	NA	TRBV20-1	TGCAGTGGACTAGCGGACATCGGGGAGCTGTTTTTT	CSGLADIGELFF
TRBJ2-6	TRBD1	many	TRBV13	TGTGCCAGCAGCTCCATGACAGGGGGTGCTGGGGCCAACGTCCTGACTTTC	CASSSMTGGAGANVLTF
TRBJ2-1	TRBD2	few	TRBV29-1	TGCAGCGTTAGGGGAGGACTAGCGGGATACAATGAGCAGTTCTTC	CSVRGGLAGYNEQFF
TRBJ2-5	TRBD2	NA	TRBV6-5	TGTGCCAGCAGAATCGGGGGGGGAGAGACCCAGTACTTC	CASRIGGGETQYF
TRBJ2-2	NA	NA	TRBV15	TGTGCCACCAGCAGCCGGGACACAAACACCGGGGAGCTGTTTTTT	CATSSRDTNTGELFF
TRBJ2-7	NA	NA	TRBV5-5	TGTGCCAGCAGCAAAATACAAAACGCCTACGAGCAGTACTTC	CASSKIQNAYEQYF
TRBJ2-7	NA	few	TRBV6-6	TGTGCCAGCGGGGCCAGTAGCCCAGTAGACGAGCAGTACTTC	CASGASSPVDEQYF
TRBJ1-4	NA	many	TRBV20-1	TGCAGTGCTAGTAGGAGTTGGACAACTAATGAAAAACTGTTTTTT	CSASRSWTTNEKLFF
TRBJ2-7	NA	few	TRBV7-9	TGTGCCAGCAGCCCCCGCCTGGGGCCCCACGAGCAGTACTTC	CASSPRLGPHEQYF
TRBJ1-5	NA	few	TRBV5-6	TGTGCCAGCAAATTCGGCGGTGGGAATCAGCCCCAGCATTTT	CASKFGGGNQPQHF
TRBJ2-1	NA	few	TRBV21-1	TGTGCCAGCAGCAAAGTCGTCATGCATCTTCATGAGCAGTTCTTC	CASSKVVMHLHEQFF
TRBJ2-1	NA	many	TRBV19	TGTGCCAGTAGTATAGGCGGGAACAATGAGCAGTTCTTC	CASSIGGNNEQFF
TRBJ2-5	NA	few	TRBV7-9	TGTGCCAGCGGCCGGAACAAGGGGCCCCAAGAGACCCAGTACTTC	CASGRNKGPQETQYF
TRBJ2-3	TRBD2	many	TRBV11-2	TGTGCCAGCAGCTTTTCTAGCGGGAGCACAGATACGCAGTATTTT	CASSFSSGSTDTQYF
TRBJ2-2	NA	few	TRBV4-3	TGCGCCAGCAGCCAAATGTCGGGAGTCACCGGGGAGCTGTTTTTT	CASSQMSGVTGELFF
TRBJ1-5	NA	NA	TRBV20-1	TGCAGTGCTAGAGTGGTAGGGCAGGTCAATCAGCCCCAGCATTTT	CSARVVGQVNQPQHF
TRBJ1-2	NA	once	TRBV27	TGTGCCAGCAGTTTCGGCTGTTACTATGGCTACACCTTC	CASSFGCYYGYTF
TRBJ2-5	NA	NA	TRBV27	TGTGCCAGCAGTCCCGGATCCCTTTGGGAGACCCAGTACTTC	CASSPGSLWETQYF
TRBJ2-1	TRBD2	NA	TRBV11-2	TGTGCCAGCAGCTTAGTCCTAGCGGCCTCCTACAATGAGCAGTTCTTC	CASSLVLAASYNEQFF
TRBJ2-3	TRBD1	NA	TRBV6-2/TRBV6-3	TGTGCCAGCAGTTACTTGTCAGGGGGATACACAGATACGCAGTATTTT	CASSYLSGGYTDTQYF
TRBJ2-1	NA	few	TRBV6-2/TRBV6-3	TGTGCCAGCAGTTACCCTGGTCCCTACAATGAGCAGTTCTTC	CASSYPGPYNEQFF
TRBJ2-5	NA	few	TRBV7-3	TGTGCCAGCAGCCCCATAGAACAAGAGACCCAGTACTTC	CASSPIEQETQYF
TRBJ2-7	NA	many	TRBV18	TGTGCCAGCTCACCCGAGTACGAGCAGTACTTC	CASSPEYEQYF
TRBJ2-1	NA	many	TRBV14	TGTGCCAGCAGCCAGGTCAATGCTGGTGAGCAGTTCTTC	CASSQVNAGEQFF
TRBJ2-2	NA	few	TRBV18	TGTGCCAGCTCCCGGCCGGGCGCCGGGGAGCTGTTTTTT	CASSRPGAGELFF
TRBJ1-3	NA	few	TRBV7-9	TGTGCCAGCAGTACTACAGATCGGAATGGAAACACCATATATTTT	CASSTTDRNGNTIYF
TRBJ2-2	NA	NA	TRBV18	TGTGCCTGCTCCCGGCCGGGCGCCGGGGAGCTGTTTTTT	CACSRPGAGELFF
TRBJ2-2	NA	NA	TRBV7-8	TGTGCCAGCAGCTTAGAGGGGACCCCCGGGGAGCTGTTTTTT	CASSLEGTPGELFF
TRBJ1-3	NA	NA	TRBV9	TGTGCCAGCAGCGTAGCAGGGGATGGAAACACCACATATTTT	CASSVAGDGNTTYF
TRBJ2-3	NA	NA	TRBV7-2	TGTGCCAGCACCGACTACGCAGATTCGCAGTATTTT	CASTDYADSQYF
TRBJ1-5	NA	NA	TRBV20-1	TGCAGTGCTAGAGGAGGTCAGCCCCAGCATTTT	CSARGGQPQHF
TRBJ2-3	NA	many	TRBV12-3/TRBV12-4	TGTGCCAGCACCCAGGCCAGGGCTAGCGGCACAGATACGCAGTATTTT	CASTQARASGTDTQYF
TRBJ2-3	TRBD2	NA	TRBV20-1	TGCAGTGCTCCGGGACTAGCGGGAGTGGGCACAGATACGCAGTATTTT	CSAPGLAGVGTDTQYF
TRBJ2-5	NA	few	TRBV20-1	TGCAGTGCTAGGGGTCTAGTACAAGAGACCCAGTACTTC	CSARGLVQETQYF
TRBJ2-7	NA	NA	TRBV29-1	TGCAGCGTTGGAGGGGCAGGATCCTACGAGCAGTACTTC	CSVGGAGSYEQYF
TRBJ2-1	TRBD2	few	TRBV19	TGTGCCAGTAGTCATGGACTAGCGGGAGGAACGTACAATGAGCAGTTCTTC	CASSHGLAGGTYNEQFF
TRBJ2-1	NA	few	TRBV4-3	TGCGCCAGCAGCCAGGCCCGAGATGGGAATGAGCAGTTCTTC	CASSQARDGNEQFF
TRBJ2-7	TRBD1	few	TRBV7-2	TGTGCCAGCAGCTTGGGGACAGCCGAGCAGTACTTC	CASSLGTAEQYF
TRBJ2-7	TRBD1	many	TRBV27	TGTGCCAGCAGCTTATTGACAGGGCCCTACGAGCAGTACTTC	CASSLLTGPYEQYF
TRBJ2-3	NA	many	TRBV28	TGTGCCAGCAGTTTTCTGACTAGCACAGATACGCAGTATTTT	CASSFLTSTDTQYF